The next 9 T cell receptor beta chains were all read from a single sample in a study of radiation and T cells in renal cell carcinoma. Time point in this sample: blood 4 weeks post-SBRT, at nephrectomy. Regarding treatment: 15 Gy SBRT to primary tumor, nephrectomy 4 weeks later. Clones were read by immunoSEQ multiplex PCR, and TCRdb kept only the in-frame ones, dropping some. Of roughly 170,000 clones listed, 88% are singletons. Specimen: blood, collected from a patient whose treatment included radiotherapy and nephrectomy. Source of these receptors: a woman between 45 and 60 years old with renal cell carcinoma.

This sequence joins TRBV19 and TRBJ2-2; tentative D call: TRBD1 (6 bases). V was trimmed by 0 bases and J by 2 bases, leaving 10 bases between them. Germline CDR1 LNHDA, CDR2 SQIVND (reference sequence). This CDR3 has 16 residues. The CDR3 sequence is CASSIDPGVNTGELFF. Here the CDR3 DNA reads TGTGCCAGTAGTATAGATCCAGGGGTTAACACCGGGGAGCTGTTTTTT.

CDR3 sequence (DNA): TGCGCCAGCAGCCAAGATCAGACAGGGATGGTTGATGAGCAGTTCTTC. It codes for CASSQDQTGMVDEQFF. V is TRBV4-3 and J is TRBJ2-1; 7 positions match TRBD1. Trimming took 0 bases from V and 8 from J; bases not matched to a gene: 10. The CDR3 has 16 amino acids. Germline V gene sequence: CDR1 LGHNA, CDR2 YSLEER.

This chain connects TRBV11-1 to TRBJ2-7; no clear D gene. This CDR3 is 14 amino acids long. Germline V gene lookup returns CDR1 SGHAT and CDR2 FQDESV (reference sequence). V lost 5 bases and J 1 base, leaving 12 bases between the germline ends. CDR3: CASSHRADSYEQYF. In DNA, the CDR3 is TGTGCCAGCAGCCATCGCGCAGATTCCTACGAGCAGTACTTC. Supplemented by reference TRBV11-1 and TRBJ2-7, the full variable domain reads EAEVAQSPRYKITEKSQAVAFWCDPISGHATLYWYRQILGQGPELLVQFQDESVVDDSQLPKDRFSAERLKGVDSTLKIQPAELGDSAMYLCASSHRADSYEQYFGPGTRLTVT.

The chain joins TRBV19 to TRBJ2-5, with 14 bases identical to TRBD2. The CDR3 loop spans 17 amino acids. Germline CDR1 and CDR2: LNHDA and SQIVND (reference sequence). The junction had 3 bases not matched to a gene; V was cut back by 2 bases and J by 1 base. Here the CDR3 DNA reads TGTGCCAGTAGTATAAGGGGGACTAGCGGGGGCCAAGAGACCCAGTACTTC. Translated: CASSIRGTSGGQETQYF.

V is TRBV27 and J is TRBJ2-3; D remains ambiguous. Trimming removed 2 bases from V and 1 base from J, with 22 bases in between. There are 19 residues in the CDR3. Germline V gives CDR1 MNHEY, CDR2 SMNVEV (reference sequence). The CDR3 DNA reads TGTGCCAGCAGTTTAGGCCGGAGAGTGAGCTTACGGGGCACAGATACGCAGTATTTT. It codes for CASSLGRRVSLRGTDTQYF.

This clone was counted once. The chain employs TRBV5-1 and TRBJ1-2, with D uncertain. The CDR3 is 12 residues long. CDR1 is SGHRS and CDR2 is YFSETQ in the germline V gene. V was trimmed by 0 bases and J by 10 bases, leaving 10 bases between them. The CDR3 here is CASSLEGTYYTF. The CDR3, as DNA: TGCGCCAGCAGCTTGGAGGGAACCTACTACACCTTC.

The J gene is TRBJ1-3, the V gene TRBV4-3, with D possibly matching TRBD1 (5 bases). The V gene lost 5 bases and the J gene lost 0 bases, with 17 bases spanning the gap. CDR1 is LGHNA, CDR2 YSLEER, per germline. This CDR3 has 17 amino acids. CDR3 in amino acids: CASSYYFEGSSGNTIYF. The DNA of the CDR3 is TGCGCCAGCAGCTACTACTTCGAGGGGAGCTCTGGAAACACCATATATTTT.

This chain joins TRBV6-1 and TRBJ1-5; the D is unclear. The CDR3 is 15 amino acids. Germline CDR1 is MNHNS and CDR2 is SASEGT. Trimming removed 2 bases from V and 0 bases from J, with 8 bases in between. CDR3 DNA: TGTGCCAGCAGTGAACTGTGGGCTAGCAATCAGCCCCAGCATTTT. Its translation is CASSELWASNQPQHF.

The chain joins TRBV19 to TRBJ1-6; D unclear. The CDR3 sequence is 16 residues long. Germline-derived CDR1 and CDR2 are LNHDA and SQIVND (reference sequence). Trimming stripped 6 bases from V and 4 bases from J, with 16 bases between. The CDR3: CASRSDVAFYNSPLHF. In nucleotides, the CDR3 is TGTGCCAGTAGGAGCGACGTAGCTTTTTATAATTCACCCCTCCACTTT.